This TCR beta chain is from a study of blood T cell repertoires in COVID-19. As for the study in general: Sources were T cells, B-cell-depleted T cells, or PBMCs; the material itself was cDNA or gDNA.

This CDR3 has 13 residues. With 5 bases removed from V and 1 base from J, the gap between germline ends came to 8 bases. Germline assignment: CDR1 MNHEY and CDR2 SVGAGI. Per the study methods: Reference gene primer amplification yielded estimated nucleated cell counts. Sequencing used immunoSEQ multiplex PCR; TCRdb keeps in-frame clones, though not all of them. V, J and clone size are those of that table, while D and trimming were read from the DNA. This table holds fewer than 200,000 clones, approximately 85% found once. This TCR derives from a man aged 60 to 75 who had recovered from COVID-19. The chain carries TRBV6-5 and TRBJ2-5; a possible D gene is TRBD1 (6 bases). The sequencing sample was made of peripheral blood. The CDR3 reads CASSTGIQETQYF. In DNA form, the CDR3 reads TGTGCCAGCAGTACAGGGATCCAAGAGACCCAGTACTTC.